Here is one T cell receptor beta chain with its context. The CDR3 has 15 amino acids. Trimming cost V 0 bases and J 2 bases, with 13 bases left between them. CDR1 is SQVTM and CDR2 is ANQGSEA in the germline V gene. The sample is drawn from a study of blood T cell repertoires in COVID-19. Study background: Samples representing acute and convalescent COVID-19 were sourced from the United States, Italy and Spain. PBMCs, B-cell-depleted T cells, or T cells were the source of the cDNA or gDNA that made up the material.

Original data processing: Reference gene primer amplification gave estimated nucleated cell counts. Sequencing was performed with immunoSEQ multiplex PCR; in TCRdb, only in-frame clones are kept and a portion is missing. V and J calls and clone size are given by that table; D and trimming were obtained from the DNA. Here the sample spans approximately 300,000 clones, more than 70% being singletons. This chain joins TRBV29-1 and TRBJ1-2; a possible D gene is TRBD1 (5 bases). Sequences were obtained from peripheral blood. This clonotype was obtained from a man between 18 and 35 years old who had recovered from COVID-19. The CDR3 loop reads CSVEDEEGINYGYTF. The DNA of the CDR3 is TGCAGCGTTGAAGATGAGGAGGGGATCAACTATGGCTACACCTTC.